The clone carrying this TCR beta chain has at least ten counts. Authors' data handling: It was from reference gene primer amplification that nucleated cell counts were estimated. Generated by immunoSEQ multiplex PCR, the TCRdb table keeps only in-frame clones and is missing some. Clone size and the V and J calls come from that table; the DNA yielded D and trimming. This repertoire shows approximately 280,000 clones, roughly 85% found once; its top ten account for 5.1%. The data stem from a study of blood T cell repertoires in COVID-19. The wider study: There were acute and convalescent COVID-19 samples, and they came from the United States, Italy and Spain. Nucleic acid was either cDNA or gDNA, and it came from T cells, B-cell-depleted T cells, or PBMCs.

CDR3 size: 13 residues. The germline V gene has CDR1 MNHEY and CDR2 SMNVEV (reference sequence). V was clipped by 3 bases and J by 5 bases, with 10 bases between them. The V gene is TRBV27, the J gene TRBJ1-2; possibly TRBD1 for D (5 bases). The receptor comes from a middle-aged man with active or convalescent COVID-19. The material sequenced was peripheral blood. In nucleotides, the CDR3 is TGTGCCAGCAGTTTGAGGGGAGGGTATGGCTACACCTTC. This translates into CASSLRGGYGYTF.